The present entry profiles one T cell receptor beta chain with its context. This sample was included in a study of blood T cell repertoires in COVID-19. Whole-study context: The United States, Italy and Spain were the sources of the acute and convalescent COVID-19 samples. T cells, B-cell-depleted T cells, or PBMCs supplied cDNA or gDNA.

Per the authors' pipeline: Amplifying reference gene primers gave estimates of nucleated cell counts. Assay used: immunoSEQ multiplex PCR; TCRdb lists only in-frame clones, some missing. V and J calls and clone size are given by that table; D and trimming were obtained from the DNA. The sample has some 280,000 clones, around 85% seen once. The CDR3 has 18 amino acids. Germline CDR1 is SGHRS and CDR2 is YFSETQ. V gave up 2 bases and J gave up 0 bases, with 15 bases separating them. The source is a woman between 45 and 60 years old with active or convalescent COVID-19. The V gene is TRBV5-1, the J gene TRBJ1-6; D call uncertain. The sequenced material came from peripheral blood. CDR3 DNA: TGCGCCAGCAGCTTCGGTATAGACGGAGACTCCTATAATTCACCCCTCCACTTT. Amino acids: CASSFGIDGDSYNSPLHF.